This TCR beta chain was captured in a study of T cell responses to AZD1222 COVID-19 vaccine (dated by TCRdb to about 2021). About the investigation overall: AZD1222 recipients with second doses at about 4 weeks or about 12 weeks were pooled, because spike-specific TCR depth and breadth did not differ between schedules. A total of about 240 trial participants underwent TCR sequencing, of whom 207 received two doses of AZD1222 and 26 received two doses of the MenACWY control vaccine. Enrollment into the trials was organized by age into subgroups of 18-55, 56-69 and 70-plus years, and those subgroups contained approximately 150, 30 and 60 TCR-sequenced participants, respectively. The paper as a whole reports these results and caveats: Spike-specific TCR breadth and depth rose significantly after two AZD1222 doses compared with day 0 and with MenACWY recipients. The 56-69-year group was small, and its depth increase did not reach significance, likely because of low power. Participants were mostly white British and included more females than males, and it was suggested by the authors that clonal diversity may have been underestimated. The whole spike protein was spanned by vaccine-associated CD4 TCRs, and dominant responses were seen in regions 160-218 and 743-854. Because no day 14 peak-response samples were available, the repertoires could be characterized only after the peak T cell response. Conclusions about previously exposed vaccinees are limited because only 5 or 6 AZD1222 recipients were SARS-CoV-2 seropositive at baseline. Reportedly, close to half of the unique spike-specific TCRs recognized epitopes lying outside the regions that are mutated in the B.1.351 and B.1.1.7 variants.

V ends up 0 bases short and J 2 bases short, with an unmatched junction base count of 10. Counted from cysteine to phenylalanine, this CDR3 has 18 amino acids. Only CDR3 DNA is held: 54 bases, read in frame from base 1. CDR1 MNHEY and CDR2 SVGEGT are derived from the germline V gene. Worth noting for this clone: It lacks a known antigen. The record has no base qualities; no much larger clone is one base away.

The CDR3 regions of human TCRbeta chains were analyzed by immunosequencing. The published analysis was carried out like this. TCRs in the repertoires were compared against a reference library of SARS-CoV-2-specific TCRs that had been generated with the MIRA antigen-specificity platform. Breadth meant the fraction of unique TCRs that were SARS-CoV-2-associated, whereas depth meant the fraction of total T cells that were SARS-CoV-2-associated. Using the MIRA data, each spike-specific TCR was mapped to the spike region that the TCR reacts to and placed in a CD4 or CD8 class. Log10-transformed breadth and depth values were compared by one-way ANOVA with Sidak's multiple comparisons tests. TCRdb carries this immuneACCESS record with in-frame sequences only. Its versions omit some clonotypes, under half of them owing to an unresolved V gene in the studies checked, with the rest unexplained. V and J calls and clone size are those listed in that table; D and trimming were worked out from the DNA. For this sample there are more than 85,000 clones; 87% appear just once. The top ten clones comprise roughly 3% of the sample.

The intended sense of this specimen's time point label: baseline before first vaccination. The vaccinee samples were drawn from two UK trials, COV001 and COV002, one of which was a single-blind randomized controlled phase 2/3 trial testing AZD1222 (ChAdOx1 nCoV-19) in healthy adults. For TCRbeta chain sequencing, PBMC samples from trial participants were taken at day 0 and at day 28 after the second dose. Specimen: peripheral blood, collected on day 0 of AZD1222 vaccination. This clonotype originated in an adult in good health. The rearrangement combines TRBV6-2 or TRBV6-3 with TRBJ1-5; 7 middle bases align to TRBD1. The DNA is as follows: TGTGCCAGCAGTTACTCGTTCGAGGGGGCGCGTGGCAATCAGCCCCAGCATTTT. Its protein is CASSYSFEGARGNQPQHF.